This T cell receptor beta chain was retrieved from a study of cytomegalovirus exposure and HLA in healthy donors. Measured with immunoSEQ multiplex PCR; TCRdb has only the in-frame clones, and not every one. Of fewer than 120,000 clones in the sample, approximately 87% were seen once. Germline lookup yields CDR1 LGHNT and CDR2 FRNRAP. This CDR3 is 16 amino acids long. The V gene end was trimmed by 5 bases and the J gene end by 4 bases; junction bases not matched to a gene: 13. The sample comprised PBMCs. The J gene is TRBJ1-2, the V gene TRBV12-5; 7 positions agree with TRBD1. The source of this sequence is a woman aged 25 to 39 in good health and CMV-seropositive. The CDR3 nucleotides are TGTGCTAGTGGTCCCTACAGGGGTCTTGTTCCCTATGGCTACACCTTC. It specifies CASGPYRGLVPYGYTF.